This record looks at one TCR beta chain sequence and its context. Seattle patients were enrolled during active infection and followed longitudinally. CDR3 length: 16 amino acids. The V segment lost 4 bases and the J segment 4 bases; nucleotides outside the gene matches: 10. Germline loops: CDR1 SGHRS, CDR2 YFSETQ. The authors' processing: The assay estimated nucleated cells by amplifying reference gene primers. The assay was immunoSEQ multiplex PCR, and TCRdb's table has in-frame clones only and misses some. Clone size and the V and J calls come from that table; the DNA yielded D and trimming. Among roughly 230,000 clones, roughly 90% were seen once, and the ten largest hold under 2.5%. The sample comes from a study of blood T cell repertoires in COVID-19. Study summary: Acute-phase and convalescent COVID-19 samples originated in the United States, Italy and Spain. PBMCs, B-cell-depleted T cells, or T cells were the source of the cDNA or gDNA that made up the material.

The sample taken for sequencing was peripheral blood. The chain carries TRBV5-1 and TRBJ2-1, with 8 bases identical to TRBD1. This receptor was identified in a woman aged 55-75 years with COVID-19, enrolled during active disease. DNA of the CDR3: TGCGCCAGCAGCACCCGCCCCGGGACAGGATACAATGAGCAGTTCTTC. Its translation: CASSTRPGTGYNEQFF.